This TCR beta chain came from a study of control samples from healthy donors and cancer patients. Measured with immunoSEQ multiplex PCR; TCRdb has only the in-frame clones, and not every one. The sample carries about 140,000 clones, about 89% recorded once. This clone was observed once. V was clipped by 5 bases and J by 3 bases, with 10 bases between them. This CDR3 has 13 residues. Germline V lookup: CDR1 MNHEY, CDR2 SMNVEV (reference sequence). Material: blood. The gene calls are TRBV27 and TRBJ1-1; perhaps TRBD1 as D (6 bases). The receptor was isolated from a man younger than 35 in good health. CDR3 residues: CASSPYRDTEAFF. The DNA for the CDR3 is TGTGCCAGCAGTCCCTACAGGGACACTGAAGCTTTCTTT.